This TCR beta chain was retrieved from a study of blood T cell repertoires in COVID-19 (TCRdb year 2020). Regarding the complete study: The collaborator samples originated in the United States, Italy and Spain and spanned the acute and convalescent phases of COVID-19. The material from the prospective study consisted of cDNA or gDNA derived from T cells, B-cell-depleted T cells, or PBMCs. The dataset comprised deeply sampled blood TCRbeta repertoires from subjects exposed to, actively infected with, or recovered from COVID-19. The repertoires were released in a freely available public database intended as a resource for research on the immune response to SARS-CoV-2. The samples were drawn from the first 160 participants of the ongoing ImmuneRACE study and from 1,254 subjects provided by 6 global collaborators. A de-identified subject ID, COVID-19 status, age in years and sex were almost always included in the sample metadata. Where available, HLA class I and class II types were taken from metadata supplied by the sample provider and were not determined by assay-based typing. The research as a whole found: Clinical and demographic metadata were provided uncurated, with the amount varying by source and participant.

Samples from volunteer blood donors who had recovered from COVID-19 were contributed by a second Seattle source. The collaborating institutions used their own protocols to collect whole blood in K2EDTA tubes. For TCRbeta analysis, collaborators shipped samples in one of three forms: frozen whole blood, isolated PBMCs, or DNA extracted from either of those sample types. Comment on this clone: The target of this receptor is not known. No clone much larger than this one lies a single base away; base qualities are absent.

TCRbeta CDR3 regions were amplified from genomic DNA using the immunoSEQ Assay, a bias-controlled multiplex PCR. Per the authors' processing: The number of nucleated cells in each sample was estimated by amplification of reference gene primers within the assay. Sequence reads were collapsed and filtered to measure the absolute abundance of every unique TCRbeta CDR3 rearrangement. For each sample, productive Simpson clonality was calculated as the square root of Simpson's diversity index over productive rearrangements. The table was pulled from immuneACCESS by TCRdb, which kept in-frame rearrangements only. Such tables lose some clones; where checked, under half of the loss comes from unresolved V genes, and the rest has no known cause. V, J and clone size reflect that table, while D and trimming were determined from the DNA. Within this sample are some 160,000 clones, with 65% to 85% of them counted one time only. The ten largest clonotypes hold around a fifth of the sample.

The receptor was isolated from a woman aged 70-85 years who had recovered from COVID-19. The sequencing input was peripheral blood.

The CDR3: CASSQWQRGPGELFF. The DNA sequence reads TGTGCCAGCAGCCAATGGCAGAGAGGGCCCGGGGAGCTGTTTTTT. The chain couples TRBV14 to TRBJ2-2; the D segment could be TRBD2, given 5 matching bases. From cysteine to phenylalanine, the CDR3 is 15 amino acids long. The only DNA kept is the CDR3, 45 bases in frame from the first base. V gives up 2 bases and J gives up 6 bases, and the segment between their germline ends measures 13 bases. CDR1 is given as SGHDN and CDR2 as FVKESK, both from the germline V gene.